This TCR beta chain emerged from a study of blood T cells in healthy people across ages. This CDR3 is built from 13 residues. Germline assignment: CDR1 SEHNR and CDR2 FQNEAQ (reference sequence). V lost 5 bases and J lost 9; bases outside the gene matches: 4. Primed by a sample-barcoded 5' primer and a J-beta primer mix, a second PCR proceeded for 7 to 11 cycles. TCRdb called the 5' RACE reads again in MiXCR, with one record for every CDR3 protein. The table records hundreds of thousands of distinct CDR3 sequences, roughly three fifths of them present only once. This clonotype has ten or more counts. The rearrangement joins TRBV7-9 to TRBJ2-1; 10 bases fit TRBD2. The clonotype comes from a man in his forties or fifties in good health. The sequencing input was blood. CDR3 in amino acids: CASSTLAGGEQFF. CDR3 sequence (DNA): TGTGCCAGCAGCACCTTAGCGGGAGGTGAGCAGTTCTTC.